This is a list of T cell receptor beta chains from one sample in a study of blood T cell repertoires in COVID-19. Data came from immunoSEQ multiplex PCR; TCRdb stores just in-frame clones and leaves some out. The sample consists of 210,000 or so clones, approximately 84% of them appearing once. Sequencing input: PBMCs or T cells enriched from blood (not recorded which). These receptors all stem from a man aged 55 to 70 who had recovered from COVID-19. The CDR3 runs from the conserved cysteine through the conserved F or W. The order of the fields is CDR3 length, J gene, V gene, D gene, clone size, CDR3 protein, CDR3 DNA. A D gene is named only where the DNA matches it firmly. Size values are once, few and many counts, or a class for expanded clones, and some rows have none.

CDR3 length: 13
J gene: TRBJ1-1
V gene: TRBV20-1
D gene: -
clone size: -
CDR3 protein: CSASGRKNTEAFF
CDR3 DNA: TGCAGTGCTAGTGGCAGGAAGAACACTGAAGCTTTCTTT

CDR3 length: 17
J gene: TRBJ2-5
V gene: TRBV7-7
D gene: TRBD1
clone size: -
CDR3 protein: CASSFGGPRQGQETQYF
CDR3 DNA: TGTGCTAGCAGCTTTGGCGGGCCGCGACAGGGCCAAGAGACCCAGTACTTC

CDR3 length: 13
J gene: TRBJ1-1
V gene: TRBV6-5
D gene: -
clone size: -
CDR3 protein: CASRSTGENTAFF
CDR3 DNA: TGTGCCAGCAGATCCACGGGGGAAAACACAGCTTTCTTT

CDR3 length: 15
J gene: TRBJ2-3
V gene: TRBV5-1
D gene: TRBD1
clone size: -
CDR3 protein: CASSLVVTGTDTQYF
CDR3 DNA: TGCGCCAGCAGCTTGGTGGTGACAGGGACAGATACGCAGTATTTT

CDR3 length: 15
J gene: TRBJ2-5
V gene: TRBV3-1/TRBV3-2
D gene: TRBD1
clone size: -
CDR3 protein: CASSQRWDRPETQYF
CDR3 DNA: TGTGCCAGCAGCCAAAGATGGGACAGGCCGGAGACCCAGTACTTC

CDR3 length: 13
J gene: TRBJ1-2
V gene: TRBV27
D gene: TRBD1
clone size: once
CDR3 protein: CASSPGQGYGYTF
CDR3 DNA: TGTGCCAGCAGCCCGGGACAGGGTTATGGCTACACCTTC

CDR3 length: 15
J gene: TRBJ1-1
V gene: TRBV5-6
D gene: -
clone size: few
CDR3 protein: CASSYGPGRNTEAFF
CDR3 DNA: TGTGCCAGCAGCTACGGACCAGGGCGGAACACTGAAGCTTTCTTT

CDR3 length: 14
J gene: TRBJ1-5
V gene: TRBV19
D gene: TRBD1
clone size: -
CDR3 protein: CASSEGQGYQPQHF
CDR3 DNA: TGTGCCAGTAGTGAAGGACAGGGCTATCAGCCCCAGCATTTT

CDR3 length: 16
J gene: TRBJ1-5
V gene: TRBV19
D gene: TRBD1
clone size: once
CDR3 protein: CASSQTTGPHNQPQHF
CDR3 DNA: TGTGCCAGTAGTCAAACGACAGGGCCGCACAATCAGCCCCAGCATTTT

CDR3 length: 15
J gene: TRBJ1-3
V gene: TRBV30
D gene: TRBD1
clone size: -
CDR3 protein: CAWNNGQGRRTTIYF
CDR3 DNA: TGTGCCTGGAACAACGGACAGGGGAGGAGGACCACCATATATTTT

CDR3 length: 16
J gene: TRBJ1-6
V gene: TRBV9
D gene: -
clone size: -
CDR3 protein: CASSVRGSSYNSPLHF
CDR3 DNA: TGTGCCAGCAGCGTAAGGGGGAGCTCCTATAATTCACCCCTCCACTTT

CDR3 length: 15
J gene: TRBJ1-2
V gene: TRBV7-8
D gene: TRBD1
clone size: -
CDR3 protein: CASSINRDRVYGYTF
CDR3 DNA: TGTGCCAGCAGCATAAACCGGGACAGGGTCTATGGCTACACCTTC

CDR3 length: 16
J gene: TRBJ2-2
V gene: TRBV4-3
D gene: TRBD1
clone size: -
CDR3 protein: CASSRTGGFESGELFF
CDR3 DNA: TGCGCCAGCAGCCGGACAGGGGGTTTTGAGTCCGGGGAGCTGTTTTTT

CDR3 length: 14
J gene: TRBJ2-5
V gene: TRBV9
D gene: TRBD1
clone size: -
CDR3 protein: CASSAGQGQETQYF
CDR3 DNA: TGTGCCAGCAGCGCAGGACAGGGACAAGAGACCCAGTACTTC

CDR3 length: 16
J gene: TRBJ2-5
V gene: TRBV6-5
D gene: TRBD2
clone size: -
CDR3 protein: CASSYGGLAFGETQYF
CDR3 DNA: TGTGCCAGCAGTTACGGAGGACTAGCGTTCGGGGAGACCCAGTACTTC

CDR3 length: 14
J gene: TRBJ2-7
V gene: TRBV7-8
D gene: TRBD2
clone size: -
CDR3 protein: CASSLGLAGYEQYF
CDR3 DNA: TGTGCCAGCAGCTTAGGACTAGCGGGCTACGAGCAGTACTTC

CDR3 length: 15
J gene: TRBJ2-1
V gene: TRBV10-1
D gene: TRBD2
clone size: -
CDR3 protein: CASSEGGSSYNEQFF
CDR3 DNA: TGCGCCAGCAGTGAAGGCGGGAGCTCCTACAATGAGCAGTTCTTC

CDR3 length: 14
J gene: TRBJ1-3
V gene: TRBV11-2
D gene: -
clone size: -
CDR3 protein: CASSSDSSGNTIYF
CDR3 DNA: TGTGCCAGCAGCTCCGACTCCTCTGGAAACACCATATATTTT

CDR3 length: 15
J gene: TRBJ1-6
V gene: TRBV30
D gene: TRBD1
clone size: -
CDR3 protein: CAWTSRDRVNSPLHF
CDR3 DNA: TGTGCCTGGACTTCCCGGGACAGGGTCAATTCACCCCTCCACTTT

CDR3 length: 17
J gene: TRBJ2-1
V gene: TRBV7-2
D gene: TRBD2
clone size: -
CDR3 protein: CASSLVGLAGGYNEQFF
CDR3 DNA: TGTGCCAGCAGCTTAGTCGGACTAGCGGGGGGTTACAATGAGCAGTTCTTC

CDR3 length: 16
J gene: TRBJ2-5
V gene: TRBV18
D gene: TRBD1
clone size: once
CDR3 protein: CASSPPGTGAVETQYF
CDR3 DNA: TGTGCCAGCTCACCCCCCGGGACAGGGGCGGTGGAGACCCAGTACTTC

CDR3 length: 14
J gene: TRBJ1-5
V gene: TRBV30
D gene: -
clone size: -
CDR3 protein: CAWSVPRPNMPQHF
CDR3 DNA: TGTGCCTGGAGTGTTCCTAGGCCCAATATGCCCCAGCATTTT

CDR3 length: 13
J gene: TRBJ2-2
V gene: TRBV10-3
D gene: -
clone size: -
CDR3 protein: CAIRRDPNGELFF
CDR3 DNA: TGTGCCATCAGGCGGGACCCCAACGGGGAGCTGTTTTTT

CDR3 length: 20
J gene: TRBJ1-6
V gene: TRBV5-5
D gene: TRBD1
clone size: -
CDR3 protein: CASSLAGGGQPLSYNSPLHF
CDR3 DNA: TGTGCCAGCAGCTTGGCCGGTGGGGGACAGCCCCTCTCCTATAATTCACCCCTCCACTTT

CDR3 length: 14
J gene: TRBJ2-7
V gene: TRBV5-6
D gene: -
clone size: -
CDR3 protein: CASSLVGSSYEQYF
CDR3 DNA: TGTGCCAGCAGCTTGGTAGGGAGCTCCTACGAGCAGTACTTC

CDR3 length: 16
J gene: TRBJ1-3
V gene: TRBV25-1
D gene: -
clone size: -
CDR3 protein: CASSESPNRAGNTIYF
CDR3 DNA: TGTGCCAGCAGTGAATCCCCTAACAGGGCTGGAAACACCATATATTTT

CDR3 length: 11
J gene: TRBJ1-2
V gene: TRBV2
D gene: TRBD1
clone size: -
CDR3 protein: CATDRGEGYTF
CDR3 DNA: TGTGCCACCGACAGGGGGGAGGGCTACACCTTC

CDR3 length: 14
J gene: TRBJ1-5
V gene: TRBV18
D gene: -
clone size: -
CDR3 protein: CASSPSQSNQPQHF
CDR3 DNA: TGTGCCAGCTCACCCTCACAGTCAAATCAGCCCCAGCATTTT

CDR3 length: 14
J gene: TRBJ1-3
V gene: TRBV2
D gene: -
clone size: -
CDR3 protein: CATMTGSSGNTIYF
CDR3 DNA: TGTGCCACGATGACAGGCAGCTCTGGAAACACCATATATTTT

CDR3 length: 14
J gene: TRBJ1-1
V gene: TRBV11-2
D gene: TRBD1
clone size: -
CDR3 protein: CASSQQGAITEAFF
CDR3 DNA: TGTGCCAGCAGCCAGCAGGGGGCGATCACTGAAGCTTTCTTT

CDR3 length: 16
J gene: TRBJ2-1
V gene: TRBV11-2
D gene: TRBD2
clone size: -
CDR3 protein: CASSSPGGSSYNEQFF
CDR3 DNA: TGTGCCAGCAGCTCCCCTGGCGGGAGCTCCTACAATGAGCAGTTCTTC

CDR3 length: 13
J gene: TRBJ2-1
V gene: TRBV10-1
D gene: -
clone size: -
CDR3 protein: CASSAAGRGEQFF
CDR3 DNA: TGCGCCAGCAGCGCCGCGGGGCGAGGTGAGCAGTTCTTC

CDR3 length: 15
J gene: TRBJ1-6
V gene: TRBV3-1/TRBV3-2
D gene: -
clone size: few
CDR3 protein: CASSYRGAYNSPLHF
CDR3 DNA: TGTGCCAGCAGCTACCGTGGAGCTTATAATTCACCCCTCCACTTT

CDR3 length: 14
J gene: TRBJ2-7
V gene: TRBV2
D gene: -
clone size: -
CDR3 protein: CASSVLRGTYEQYF
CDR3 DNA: TGTGCCAGCAGTGTTCTCAGAGGGACCTACGAGCAGTACTTC

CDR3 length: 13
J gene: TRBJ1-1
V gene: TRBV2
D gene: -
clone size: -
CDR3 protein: CACSRQDPTEAFF
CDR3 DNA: TGTGCCTGTTCTCGACAGGACCCCACTGAAGCTTTCTTT

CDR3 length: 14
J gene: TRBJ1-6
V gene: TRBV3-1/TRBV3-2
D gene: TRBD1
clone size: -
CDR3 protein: CASSQGQGVSPLHF
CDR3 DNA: TGTGCCAGCAGCCAAGGACAGGGCGTTTCACCCCTCCACTTT

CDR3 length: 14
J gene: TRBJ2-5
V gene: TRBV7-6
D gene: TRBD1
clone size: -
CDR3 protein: CASSLAQGAETQYF
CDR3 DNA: TGTGCCAGCAGCTTAGCACAGGGGGCCGAGACCCAGTACTTC

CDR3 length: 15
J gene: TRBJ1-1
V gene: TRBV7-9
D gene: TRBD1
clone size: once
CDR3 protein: CASSQGTGGRTEAFF
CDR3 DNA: TGTGCCAGCAGCCAAGGGACAGGGGGAAGGACTGAAGCTTTCTTT

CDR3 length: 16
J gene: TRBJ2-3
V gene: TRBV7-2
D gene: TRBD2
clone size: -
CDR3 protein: CASSPRGGGATDTQYF
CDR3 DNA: TGTGCCAGCAGCCCGAGGGGCGGGGGGGCCACAGATACGCAGTATTTT

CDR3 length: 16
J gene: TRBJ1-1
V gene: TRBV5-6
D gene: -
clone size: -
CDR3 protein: CASSLARGARNTEAFF
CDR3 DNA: TGTGCCAGCAGTTTGGCCCGGGGGGCCCGGAACACTGAAGCTTTCTTT

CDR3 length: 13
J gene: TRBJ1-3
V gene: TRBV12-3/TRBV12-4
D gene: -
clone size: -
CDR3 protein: CASSFSSGNTIYF
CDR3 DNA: TGTGCCAGCAGTTTTTCTTCTGGAAACACCATATATTTT

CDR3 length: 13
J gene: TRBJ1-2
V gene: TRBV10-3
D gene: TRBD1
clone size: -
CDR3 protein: CAIMRDREHGYTF
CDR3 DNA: TGTGCCATCATGAGGGACAGGGAACATGGCTACACCTTC

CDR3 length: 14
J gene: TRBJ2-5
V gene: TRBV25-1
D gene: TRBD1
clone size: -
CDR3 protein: CASSELDRGETQYF
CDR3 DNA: TGTGCCAGCAGTGAACTGGACAGGGGTGAGACCCAGTACTTC

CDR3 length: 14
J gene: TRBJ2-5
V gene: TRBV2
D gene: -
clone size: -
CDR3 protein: CASKVGTRQETQYF
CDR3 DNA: TGTGCCAGCAAAGTCGGGACACGACAAGAGACCCAGTACTTC

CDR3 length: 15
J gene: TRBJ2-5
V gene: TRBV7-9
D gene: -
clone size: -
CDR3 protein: CASSLIQGLGETQYF
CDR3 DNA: TGTGCCAGCAGCTTAATTCAGGGGCTGGGGGAGACCCAGTACTTC

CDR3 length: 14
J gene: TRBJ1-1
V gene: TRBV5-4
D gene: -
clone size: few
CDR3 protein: CASSSGWMNTEAFF
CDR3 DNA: TGTGCCAGCAGCTCGGGATGGATGAACACTGAAGCTTTCTTT

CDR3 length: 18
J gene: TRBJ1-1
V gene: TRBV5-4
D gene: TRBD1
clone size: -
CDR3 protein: CASSLGYRGLGSGTEAFF
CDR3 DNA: TGTGCCAGCAGCTTGGGATACAGGGGGTTGGGTTCGGGCACTGAAGCTTTCTTT

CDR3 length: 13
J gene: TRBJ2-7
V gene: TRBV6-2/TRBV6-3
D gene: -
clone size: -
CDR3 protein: CASSTGWVYEQYF
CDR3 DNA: TGTGCCAGCAGTACAGGTTGGGTCTACGAGCAGTACTTC

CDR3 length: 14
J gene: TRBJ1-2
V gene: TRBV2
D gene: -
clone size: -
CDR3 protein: CAGATGRVNYGYTF
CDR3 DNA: TGTGCCGGTGCAACAGGGAGAGTTAACTATGGCTACACCTTC

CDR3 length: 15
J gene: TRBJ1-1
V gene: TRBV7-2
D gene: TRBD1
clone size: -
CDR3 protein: CASNRGVDMNTEAFF
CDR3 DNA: TGTGCCAGCAACAGGGGGGTTGACATGAACACTGAAGCTTTCTTT

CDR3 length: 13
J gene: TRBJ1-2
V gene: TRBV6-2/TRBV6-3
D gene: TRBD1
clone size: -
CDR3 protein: CASSHRGRDGYTF
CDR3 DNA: TGTGCCAGCAGCCACAGGGGGCGTGATGGCTACACCTTC

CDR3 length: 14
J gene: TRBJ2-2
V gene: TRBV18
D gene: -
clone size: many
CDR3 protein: CASPSTGNTGELFF
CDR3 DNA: TGTGCCAGCCCCTCGACAGGGAACACCGGGGAGCTGTTTTTT

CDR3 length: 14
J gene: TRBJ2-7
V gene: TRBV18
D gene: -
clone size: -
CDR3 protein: CASSPSGDSYEQYF
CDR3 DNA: TGTGCCAGCTCACCATCGGGGGACAGCTACGAGCAGTACTTC

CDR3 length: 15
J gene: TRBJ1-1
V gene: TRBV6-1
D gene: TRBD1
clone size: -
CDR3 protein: CASSEQGQVNTEAFF
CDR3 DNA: TGTGCCAGCAGTGAACAAGGACAGGTGAACACTGAAGCTTTCTTT

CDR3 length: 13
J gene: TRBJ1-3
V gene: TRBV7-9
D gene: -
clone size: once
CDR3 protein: CASSLTSGNTIYF
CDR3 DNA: TGTGCCAGCAGCCTCACCAGTGGAAACACCATATATTTT

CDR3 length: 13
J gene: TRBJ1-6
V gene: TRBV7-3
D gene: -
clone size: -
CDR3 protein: CASSTDSNSPLHF
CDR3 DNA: TGTGCCAGCAGCACAGACAGTAATTCACCCCTCCACTTT

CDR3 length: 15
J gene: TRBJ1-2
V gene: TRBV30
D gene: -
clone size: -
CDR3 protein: CAWSVGQTSNYGYTF
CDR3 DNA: TGTGCCTGGAGTGTAGGTCAGACTTCTAACTATGGCTACACCTTC

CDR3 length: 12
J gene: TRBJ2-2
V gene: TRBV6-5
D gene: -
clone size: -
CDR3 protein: CASTELFGELFF
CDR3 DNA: TGTGCCAGTACAGAGTTATTCGGGGAGCTGTTTTTT

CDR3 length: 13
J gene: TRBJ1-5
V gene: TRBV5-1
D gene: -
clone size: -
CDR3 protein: CASSQGGDQPQHF
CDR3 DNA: TGCGCCAGCAGCCAAGGGGGGGATCAGCCCCAGCATTTT

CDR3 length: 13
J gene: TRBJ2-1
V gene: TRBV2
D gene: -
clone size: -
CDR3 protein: CASSEAYKREQFF
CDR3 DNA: TGTGCCAGCAGTGAAGCTTACAAACGTGAGCAGTTCTTC